This T cell receptor beta chain was found in a study of blood T cell repertoires in COVID-19. CDR3 length equals 13 residues. V dropped 5 bases and J dropped 1 base, with 7 bases sitting between them. In the original analysis: Reference gene primer amplification in the assay estimated nucleated cell counts. Measured with immunoSEQ multiplex PCR; TCRdb has only the in-frame clones, and not every one. V, J and clone size were drawn from that table, and D and trimming were deduced from the DNA. In the table there are fewer than 200,000 clones, less than 85% of which are singletons. Participant-reported clinical history was the basis for cohort assignment. Recovered participants had two consecutive negative NP/OP PCR tests, healthcare professional clearance, or symptom resolution.

The rearrangement uses TRBV12-3 or TRBV12-4 and TRBJ2-3; D remains unclear. This receptor was identified in a woman aged 45-59 years who had recovered from COVID-19. The specimen sequenced was PBMCs or T cells enriched from blood (not recorded which). The CDR3 protein is CASSRLGTDTQYF. The CDR3 coding sequence is TGTGCCAGCAGTCGCTTAGGCACAGATACGCAGTATTTT.